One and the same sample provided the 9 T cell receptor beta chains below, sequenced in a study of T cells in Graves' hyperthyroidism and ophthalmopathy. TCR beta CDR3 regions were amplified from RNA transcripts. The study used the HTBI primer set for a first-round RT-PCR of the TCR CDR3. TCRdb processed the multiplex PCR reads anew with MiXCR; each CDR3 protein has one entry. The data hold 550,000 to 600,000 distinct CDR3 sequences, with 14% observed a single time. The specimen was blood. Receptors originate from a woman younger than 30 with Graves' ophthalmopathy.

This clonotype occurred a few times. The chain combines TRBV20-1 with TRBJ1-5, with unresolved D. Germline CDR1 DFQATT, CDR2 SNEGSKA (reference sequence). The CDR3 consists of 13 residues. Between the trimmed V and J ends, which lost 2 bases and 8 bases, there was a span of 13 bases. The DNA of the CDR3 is TGCAGTGCTAGACAGGCGGCCGGGGAGCCCCAGCATTTT. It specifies CSARQAAGEPQHF.

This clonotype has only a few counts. The chain's CDR3 is CASSSQGSTKDTQYF. The DNA of the CDR3 is TGTGCCAGCAGCTCTCAAGGGTCCACTAAGGATACGCAGTATTTT. The V and J genes are TRBV7-3 and TRBJ2-3; D is uncertain. V gave up 4 bases and J gave up 6 bases, with 17 bases separating them. Germline V lookup: CDR1 SGHTA, CDR2 FQGTGA. This CDR3 contains 15 residues.

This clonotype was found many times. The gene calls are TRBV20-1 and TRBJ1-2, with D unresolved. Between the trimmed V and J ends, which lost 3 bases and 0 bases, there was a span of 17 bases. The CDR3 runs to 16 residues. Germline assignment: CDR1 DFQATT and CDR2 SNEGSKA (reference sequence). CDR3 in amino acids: CSARGHNFNPNYGYTF. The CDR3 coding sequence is TGCAGTGCTAGGGGCCATAACTTCAACCCTAACTATGGCTACACCTTC.

The CDR3 sequence is CASSYGTGGYYGYTF. Written as DNA, the CDR3 is TGTGCCAGCAGCTATGGGACAGGGGGATACTATGGCTACACCTTC. The chain couples TRBV28 to TRBJ1-2, with 11 bases identical to TRBD1. CDR1 is MDHEN, CDR2 SYDVKM, per germline. The CDR3 is 15 amino acids. The ends lost 6 bases at V and 3 bases at J; junction bases unmatched: 6.

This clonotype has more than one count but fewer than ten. The CDR3: CASSYPPGPTEAFF. The CDR3, as DNA: TGTGCCAGCAGTTACCCCCCAGGGCCAACTGAAGCTTTCTTT. V is TRBV6-2 or TRBV6-3 and J is TRBJ1-1; D is possibly TRBD1 (5 bases). Germline V gene data show CDR1 as MNHEY and CDR2 as SVGEGT. This CDR3 spans 14 amino acids. V shed 2 bases and J shed 5 bases, with 12 bases lying between them.

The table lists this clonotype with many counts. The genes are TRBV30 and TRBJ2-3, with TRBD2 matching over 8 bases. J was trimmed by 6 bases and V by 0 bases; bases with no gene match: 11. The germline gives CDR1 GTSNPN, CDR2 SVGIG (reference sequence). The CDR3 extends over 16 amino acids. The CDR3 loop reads CAWSVLPGGLKDTQYF. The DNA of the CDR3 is TGTGCCTGGAGTGTACTTCCGGGAGGGTTGAAGGATACGCAGTATTTT.

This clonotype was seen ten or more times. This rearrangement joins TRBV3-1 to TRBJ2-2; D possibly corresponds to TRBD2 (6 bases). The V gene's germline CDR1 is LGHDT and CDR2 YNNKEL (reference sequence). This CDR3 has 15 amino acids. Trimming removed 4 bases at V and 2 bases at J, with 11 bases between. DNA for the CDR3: TGTGCCAGCAGCCGACTAGTCACTAACACCGGGGAGCTGTTTTTT. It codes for CASSRLVTNTGELFF.

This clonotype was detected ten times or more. The CDR3, as DNA: TGTGCCAGCAGCTTATCCGGGGGGGCTAACTATGGCTACACCTTC. Residues: CASSLSGGANYGYTF. The rearrangement uses TRBV7-2 and TRBJ1-2, with D possibly matching TRBD1 (5 bases). The CDR3 length is 15 residues. Trimming took off 2 bases at V and 0 bases at J, with 10 bases between the two ends. In germline, CDR1 is SGHTA, CDR2 FQGNSA.

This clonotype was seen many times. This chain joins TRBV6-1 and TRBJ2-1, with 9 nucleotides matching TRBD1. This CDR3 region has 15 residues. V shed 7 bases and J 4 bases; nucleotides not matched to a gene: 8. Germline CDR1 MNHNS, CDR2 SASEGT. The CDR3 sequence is CASIASDRGYNEQFF. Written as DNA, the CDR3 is TGTGCCAGCATCGCCTCGGACAGGGGTTACAATGAGCAGTTCTTC.